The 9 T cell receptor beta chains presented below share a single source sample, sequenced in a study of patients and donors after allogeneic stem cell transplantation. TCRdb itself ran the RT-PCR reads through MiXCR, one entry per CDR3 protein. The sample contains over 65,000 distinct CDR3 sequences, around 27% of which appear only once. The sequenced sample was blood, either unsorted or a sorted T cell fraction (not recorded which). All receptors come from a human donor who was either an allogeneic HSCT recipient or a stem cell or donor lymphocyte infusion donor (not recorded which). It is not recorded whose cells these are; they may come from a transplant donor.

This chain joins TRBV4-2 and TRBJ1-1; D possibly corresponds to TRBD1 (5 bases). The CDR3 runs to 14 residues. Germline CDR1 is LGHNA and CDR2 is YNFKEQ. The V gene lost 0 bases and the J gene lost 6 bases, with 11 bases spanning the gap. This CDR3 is CASSQDWGDPEAFF. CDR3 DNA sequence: TGTGCCAGCAGCCAAGATTGGGGGGACCCTGAAGCTTTCTTT.

This CDR3 reads CASRDRLAGGLRQFF. CDR3 sequence (DNA): TGTGCCAGCAGAGATAGACTAGCGGGGGGGCTAAGGCAGTTCTTC. The chain employs TRBV2 and TRBJ2-1; TRBD2 matches 14 bases. The trim removed 6 bases at V and 12 bases at J, leaving 10 bases unmatched. This CDR3 region has 15 residues. CDR1 is SNHLY and CDR2 is FYNNEI in the germline V gene.

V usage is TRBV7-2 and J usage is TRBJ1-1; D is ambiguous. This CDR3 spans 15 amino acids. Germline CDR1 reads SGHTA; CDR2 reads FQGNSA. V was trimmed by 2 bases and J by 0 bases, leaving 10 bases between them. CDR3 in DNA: TGTGCCAGCAGCTTATTGCGCCTCATGAACACTGAAGCTTTCTTT. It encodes CASSLLRLMNTEAFF. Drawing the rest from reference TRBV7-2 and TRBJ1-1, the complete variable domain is GAGVSQSPSNKVTEKGKDVELRCDPISGHTALYWYRQSLGQGLEFLIYFQGNSAPDKSGLPSDRFSAERTGGSVSTLTIQRTQQEDSAVYLCASSLLRLMNTEAFFGQGTRLTVV.

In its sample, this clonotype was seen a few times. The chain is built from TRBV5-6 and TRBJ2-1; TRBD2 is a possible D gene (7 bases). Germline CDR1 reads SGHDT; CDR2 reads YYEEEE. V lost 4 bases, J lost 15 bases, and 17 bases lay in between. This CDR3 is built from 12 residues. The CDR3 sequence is CASSRGGALLFF. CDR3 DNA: TGTGCCAGCAGCAGGGGGGGGGCCCTACTGTTCTTC.

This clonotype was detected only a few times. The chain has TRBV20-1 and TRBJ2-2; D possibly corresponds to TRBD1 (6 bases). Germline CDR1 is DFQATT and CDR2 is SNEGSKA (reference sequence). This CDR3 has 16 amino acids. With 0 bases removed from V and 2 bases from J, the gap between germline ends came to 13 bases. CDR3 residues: CSARDGGQVNTGELFF. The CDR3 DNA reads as TGCAGTGCTAGAGATGGGGGACAAGTTAACACCGGGGAGCTGTTTTTT.

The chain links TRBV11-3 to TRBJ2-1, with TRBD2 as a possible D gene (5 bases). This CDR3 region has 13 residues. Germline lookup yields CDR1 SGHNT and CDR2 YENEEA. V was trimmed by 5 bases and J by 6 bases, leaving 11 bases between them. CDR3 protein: CASSGSFANEQFF. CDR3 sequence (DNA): TGTGCCAGCAGCGGGAGTTTTGCCAATGAGCAGTTCTTC.

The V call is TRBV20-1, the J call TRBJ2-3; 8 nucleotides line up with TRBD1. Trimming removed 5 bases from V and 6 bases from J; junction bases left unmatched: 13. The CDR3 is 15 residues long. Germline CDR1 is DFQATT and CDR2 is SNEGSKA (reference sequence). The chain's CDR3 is CSAPRTGNMGDTQYF. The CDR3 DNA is TGCAGTGCTCCCCGGACAGGGAATATGGGGGATACGCAGTATTTT.

In DNA form, the CDR3 reads TGCAGTGGGGCCAGGGAGGACACCGGGGAGCTGTTTTTT. It is translated as CSGAREDTGELFF. The chain combines TRBV20-1 with TRBJ2-2; TRBD2 might be the D (6 bases). V shed 7 bases and J shed 3 bases, with 12 bases lying between them. Germline CDR1 reads DFQATT; CDR2 reads SNEGSKA (reference sequence). This CDR3 comprises 13 residues.

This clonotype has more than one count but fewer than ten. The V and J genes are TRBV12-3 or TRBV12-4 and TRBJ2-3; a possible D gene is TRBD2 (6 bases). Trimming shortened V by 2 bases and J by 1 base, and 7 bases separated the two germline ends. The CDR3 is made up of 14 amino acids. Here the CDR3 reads CASSLRRGTDTQYF. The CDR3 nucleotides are TGTGCCAGCAGTTTAAGGAGGGGCACAGATACGCAGTATTTT.